The present T cell receptor beta chain was sequenced within a study of T cells after yellow fever vaccination. The V gene's germline CDR1 is PRHDT and CDR2 FYEKMQ (reference sequence). Trimming removed 5 bases from V and 3 bases from J; junction bases left unmatched: 7. The CDR3 length is 15 residues. Study-wide points: The appearance of a small share of clonotypes in both CD4 and CD8 compartments was observed. High-abundance clonotypes from the bulk population could contaminate FACS-sorted repertoires. Reappearance after the booster was observed for most primary-vaccination clones (about 96% CD4, roughly 88% CD8).

For this clonotype: As yet, its antigen is unknown.

5'RACE template switching added a universal primer site and UMIs to TCR cDNA. TCRdb used MiXCR to reprocess the 5' RACE reads, holding one entry per CDR3 protein. The sample has 550,000 or so distinct CDR3 sequences; 15% to 20% are singletons. The genes are TRBV13 and TRBJ2-5; 9 nucleotides agree with TRBD1. This sample comprised PBMCs, obtained 15 days after the yellow fever booster vaccination. This sequence was found in a man aged 25-45 years who received the YFV17D yellow fever vaccine. In DNA form, the CDR3 reads TGTGCCAGCAGCGAAACAGGGGGCTCGGAAGAGACCCAGTACTTC. This gives the protein CASSETGGSEETQYF.